Listed here is a single TCR beta chain. Its specific antigen is unknown. It has no much larger one-base neighbor in the sample; base qualities were not kept. The data derive from a study of T cell responses to AZD1222 COVID-19 vaccine listed by TCRdb under 2021. About the investigation overall: AZD1222 recipients whose second dose came at about 4 weeks and those whose second dose came at about 12 weeks were combined into one group, since spike-specific TCR depth and breadth did not differ between the two schedules. TCR sequencing covered more than 230 trial participants: 200 to 220 given two doses of AZD1222 and about 26 given two doses of MenACWY control vaccine. Trial participants were enrolled by age into subgroups of 18-55, 56-69 and 70-plus years, and approximately 150, 30 and 60 TCR-sequenced participants, respectively, were included in these subgroups. Overall study outcomes, separate from this receptor: Conclusions about previously exposed vaccinees were limited because only six AZD1222 recipients were SARS-CoV-2 seropositive at baseline. No day 14 peak-response samples were available, so repertoires were characterized only after the peak T cell response. A significant rise in spike-specific TCR breadth and depth was observed after two AZD1222 doses relative to day 0 and relative to MenACWY recipients. Participants were mostly white British and included more females than males, and it was suggested by the authors that clonal diversity may have been underestimated. Reportedly, almost half of the unique spike-specific TCRs recognized epitopes lying outside the regions that are mutated in the B.1.351 and B.1.1.7 variants. The whole spike protein was spanned by vaccine-associated CD4 TCRs, and dominant responses were seen in regions 160-218 and 743-854. In the small 56-69-year group, the increase in depth fell short of significance, most likely because of low power.

Via the germline V gene, CDR1 is MDHEN and CDR2 SYDVKM. V was cut back by 7 bases and J by 0 bases, leaving a gap of 19 bases between them. From the cysteine through the phenylalanine, the CDR3 covers 18 amino acids. Just CDR3 DNA is preserved here, 54 bases in frame from base 1. The CDR3 regions of human TCRbeta chains were analyzed by immunosequencing. The paper's data handling went like this. TCRs in the repertoires were matched against a reference library of SARS-CoV-2-specific TCRs that had been generated with the MIRA antigen-specificity platform. Breadth meant the fraction of unique TCRs that were SARS-CoV-2-associated, whereas depth meant the fraction of total T cells that were SARS-CoV-2-associated. Using the MIRA data, every spike-specific TCR was mapped to the spike region that the TCR reacted to and assigned to either a CD4 or a CD8 class. Log10-transformed breadth and depth values were compared by one-way ANOVA with Sidak's multiple comparisons tests. The table comes from immuneACCESS by way of TCRdb, which keeps in-frame sequences with V and J called. Part of the clones is missing from these tables; in studies checked, under half for an unresolved V gene and the rest for unknown reasons. From that table come the V and J calls and clone size; the DNA was used to work out D and trimming. In this sample the table shows a few hundred thousand clones, 80% to 95% of which occur a single time. The ten top clones hold approximately 0.52% of the sample.

The meaning of the sample's time point label: baseline before first vaccination. The vaccinee samples were drawn from two UK trials, COV001 and COV002, one of which was a single-blind randomized controlled phase 2/3 trial testing AZD1222 (ChAdOx1 nCoV-19) in healthy adults. Trial participant PBMC samples were collected at day 0 and day 28 after the second dose for TCRbeta chain sequencing. This TCR derives from an adult in good health. This specimen was peripheral blood, taken on day 0 of AZD1222 vaccination. The sequence joins TRBV28 to TRBJ2-6; a tentative D match to TRBD2 spans 7 bases. The CDR3 protein sequence reads: CASTSGGRFVSGANVLTF. The DNA sequence is TGTGCCAGCACTTCCGGGGGGCGATTCGTCTCTGGGGCCAACGTCCTGACTTTC.